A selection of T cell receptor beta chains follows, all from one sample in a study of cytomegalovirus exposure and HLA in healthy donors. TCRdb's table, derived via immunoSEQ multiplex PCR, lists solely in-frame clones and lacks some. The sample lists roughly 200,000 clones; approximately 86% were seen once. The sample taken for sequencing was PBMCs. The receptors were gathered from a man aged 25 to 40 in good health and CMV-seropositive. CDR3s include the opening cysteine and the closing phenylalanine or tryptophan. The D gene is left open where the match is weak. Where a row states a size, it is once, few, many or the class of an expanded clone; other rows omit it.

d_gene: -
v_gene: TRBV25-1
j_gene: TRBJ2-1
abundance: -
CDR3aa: CASSFGGEQFF
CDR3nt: TGTGCCAGCAGCTTCGGGGGTGAGCAGTTCTTC

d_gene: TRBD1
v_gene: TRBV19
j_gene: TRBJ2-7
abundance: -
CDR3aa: CASSVGTASYEQYF
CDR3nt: TGTGCCAGTAGTGTCGGGACAGCCTCCTACGAGCAGTACTTC

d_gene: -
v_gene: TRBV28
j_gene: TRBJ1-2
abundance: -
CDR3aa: CAASRGGRSNYGYTF
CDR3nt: TGTGCCGCCTCTCGAGGGGGGCGAAGCAACTATGGCTACACCTTC

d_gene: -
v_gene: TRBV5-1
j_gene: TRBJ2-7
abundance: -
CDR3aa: CASSLDYEQYF
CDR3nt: TGCGCCAGCAGCTTGGACTACGAGCAGTACTTC

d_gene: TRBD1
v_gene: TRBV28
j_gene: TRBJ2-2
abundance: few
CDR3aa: CASSFSDRGYTGELFF
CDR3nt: TGTGCCAGCAGTTTCTCCGACAGGGGGTACACCGGGGAGCTGTTTTTT

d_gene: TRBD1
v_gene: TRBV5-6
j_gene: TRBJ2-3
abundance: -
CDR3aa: CASSLGTGGADTQYF
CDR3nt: TGTGCCAGCAGCTTAGGGACAGGGGGCGCGGATACGCAGTATTTT

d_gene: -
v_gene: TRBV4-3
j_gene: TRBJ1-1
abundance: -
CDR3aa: CASSAEGGTEAFF
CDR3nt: TGCGCCAGCAGCGCCGAGGGAGGCACTGAAGCTTTCTTT

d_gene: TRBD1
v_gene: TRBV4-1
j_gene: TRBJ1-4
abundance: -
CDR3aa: CASSQEGGTGGEKLFF
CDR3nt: TGCGCCAGCAGCCAAGAAGGGGGAACAGGGGGTGAAAAACTGTTTTTT

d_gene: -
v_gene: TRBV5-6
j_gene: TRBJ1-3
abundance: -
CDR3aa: CASRIRASGNTIYF
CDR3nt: TGTGCCAGCAGGATCAGGGCCTCTGGAAACACCATATATTTT

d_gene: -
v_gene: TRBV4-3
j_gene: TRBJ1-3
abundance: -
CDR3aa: CASSPVETGNTIYF
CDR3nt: TGCGCCAGTAGTCCAGTGGAGACTGGAAACACCATATATTTT

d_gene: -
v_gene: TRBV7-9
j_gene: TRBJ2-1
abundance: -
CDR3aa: CASSSGLGGSYNEQFF
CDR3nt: TGTGCCAGCAGTTCAGGGCTAGGAGGGTCCTACAATGAGCAGTTCTTC

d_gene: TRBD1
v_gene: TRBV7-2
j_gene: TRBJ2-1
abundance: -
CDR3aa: CASSFAPGQGTYNEQFF
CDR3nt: TGTGCCAGCAGCTTCGCGCCGGGACAGGGGACCTACAATGAGCAGTTCTTC

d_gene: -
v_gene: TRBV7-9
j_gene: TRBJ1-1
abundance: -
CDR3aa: CASSPPMGRSTDTEAFF
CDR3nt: TGTGCCAGCAGCCCCCCCATGGGGCGAAGCACGGACACTGAAGCTTTCTTT

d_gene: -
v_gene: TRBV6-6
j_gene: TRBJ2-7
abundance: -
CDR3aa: CASRPSTDYEQYF
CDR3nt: TGTGCCAGCAGGCCAAGTACCGACTACGAGCAGTACTTC

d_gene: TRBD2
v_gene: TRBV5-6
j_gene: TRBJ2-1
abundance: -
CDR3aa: CASSLEAGRARNEQFF
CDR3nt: TGTGCCAGCAGCTTGGAAGCGGGACGCGCAAGGAATGAGCAGTTCTTC

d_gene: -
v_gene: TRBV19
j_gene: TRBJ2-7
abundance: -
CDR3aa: CASSSRERAYEQYF
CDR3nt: TGTGCCAGTAGTTCCCGGGAGAGAGCCTACGAGCAGTACTTC

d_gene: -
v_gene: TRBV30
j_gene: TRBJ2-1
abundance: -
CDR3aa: CAWSGGWNEQFF
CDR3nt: TGTGCCTGGAGTGGGGGGTGGAATGAGCAGTTCTTC

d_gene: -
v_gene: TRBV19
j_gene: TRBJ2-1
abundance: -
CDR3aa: CASSLDGSYNEQFF
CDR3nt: TGTGCCAGTAGCCTGGACGGTTCCTACAATGAGCAGTTCTTC

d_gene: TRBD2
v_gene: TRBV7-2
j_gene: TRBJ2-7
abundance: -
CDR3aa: CASSLGLAGGQEQYF
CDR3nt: TGTGCCAGCAGCTTAGGACTAGCGGGGGGGCAAGAGCAGTACTTC

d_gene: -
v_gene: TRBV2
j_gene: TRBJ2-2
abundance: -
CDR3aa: CASSERDRLNTGELFF
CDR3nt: TGTGCCAGCAGTGAAAGGGATCGACTGAACACCGGGGAGCTGTTTTTT

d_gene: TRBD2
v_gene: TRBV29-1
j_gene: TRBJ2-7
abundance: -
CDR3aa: CSVALAGGNYEQYF
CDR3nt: TGCAGCGTTGCCCTAGCGGGTGGTAACTACGAGCAGTACTTC

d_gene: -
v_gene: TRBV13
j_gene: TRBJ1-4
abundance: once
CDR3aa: CASSSERDEKLFF
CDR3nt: TGTGCCAGCAGCTCAGAGCGGGATGAAAAACTGTTTTTT

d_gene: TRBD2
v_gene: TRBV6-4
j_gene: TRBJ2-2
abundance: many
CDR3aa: CASSGGDTGELFF
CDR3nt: TGTGCCAGCAGCGGGGGGGACACCGGGGAGCTGTTTTTT

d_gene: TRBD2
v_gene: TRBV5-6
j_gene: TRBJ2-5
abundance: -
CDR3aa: CASSLSGEETQYF
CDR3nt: TGTGCCAGCAGCTTAAGCGGGGAAGAGACCCAGTACTTC

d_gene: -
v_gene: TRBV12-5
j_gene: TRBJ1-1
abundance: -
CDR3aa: CASGLGSDGYYTEAFF
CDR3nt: TGTGCTAGTGGTTTGGGGTCCGACGGGTACTACACTGAAGCTTTCTTT

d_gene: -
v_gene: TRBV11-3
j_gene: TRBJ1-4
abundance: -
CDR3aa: CASSFLDTPNEKLFF
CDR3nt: TGTGCCAGCAGCTTCTTGGACACCCCTAATGAAAAACTGTTTTTT

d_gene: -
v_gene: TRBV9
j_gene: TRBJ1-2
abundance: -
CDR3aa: CASSVDPYGYTF
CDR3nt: TGTGCCAGCAGCGTAGATCCATATGGCTACACCTTC

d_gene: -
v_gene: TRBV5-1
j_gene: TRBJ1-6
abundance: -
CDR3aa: CASSLAGQESPLHF
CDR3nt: TGCGCCAGCAGCTTGGCAGGGCAGGAATCACCCCTCCACTTT

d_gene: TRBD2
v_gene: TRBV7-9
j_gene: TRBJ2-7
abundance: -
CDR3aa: CASSMLADGYEQYF
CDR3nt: TGTGCCAGCAGCATGCTAGCGGACGGCTACGAGCAGTACTTC

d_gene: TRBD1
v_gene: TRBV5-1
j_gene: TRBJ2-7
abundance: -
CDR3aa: CAETGGPSYEQYF
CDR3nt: TGCGCGGAAACAGGGGGCCCCTCCTACGAGCAGTACTTC

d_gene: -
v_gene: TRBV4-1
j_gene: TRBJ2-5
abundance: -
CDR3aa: CASSQDHGETQYF
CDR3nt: TGCGCCAGCAGCCAAGATCACGGGGAGACCCAGTACTTC

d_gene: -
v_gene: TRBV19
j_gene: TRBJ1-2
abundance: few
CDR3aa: CASTVTGSYGYTF
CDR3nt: TGTGCCAGTACTGTGACAGGATCATATGGCTACACCTTC

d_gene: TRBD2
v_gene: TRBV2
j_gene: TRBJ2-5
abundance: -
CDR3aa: CASRLAGVIQETQYF
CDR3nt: TGTGCCAGCAGACTAGCGGGGGTGATCCAAGAGACCCAGTACTTC

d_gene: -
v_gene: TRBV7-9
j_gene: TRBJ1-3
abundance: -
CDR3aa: CASSSDSTDYSGNTIYF
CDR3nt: TGTGCCAGCAGCTCCGACTCGACAGATTACTCTGGAAACACCATATATTTT

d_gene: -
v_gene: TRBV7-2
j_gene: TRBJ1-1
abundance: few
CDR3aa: CASSYDRTNTEAFF
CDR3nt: TGTGCCAGCAGTTATGACAGGACGAACACTGAAGCTTTCTTT

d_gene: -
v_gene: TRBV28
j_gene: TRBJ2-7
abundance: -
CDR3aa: CASSRLVWEQYF
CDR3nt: TGTGCCAGCAGCCGACTAGTGTGGGAGCAGTACTTC

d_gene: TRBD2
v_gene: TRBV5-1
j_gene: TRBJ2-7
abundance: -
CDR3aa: CASSLARTRYYEQYF
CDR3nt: TGCGCCAGCAGCTTGGCCAGGACTAGATACTACGAGCAGTACTTC

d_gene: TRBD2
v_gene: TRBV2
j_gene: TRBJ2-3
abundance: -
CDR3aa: CASSPSAGASDTQYF
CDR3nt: TGTGCCAGCAGTCCCTCAGCGGGGGCCTCAGATACGCAGTATTTT

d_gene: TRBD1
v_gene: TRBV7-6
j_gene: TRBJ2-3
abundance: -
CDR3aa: CASSPRQGRFTDTQYF
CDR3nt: TGTGCCAGCAGCCCACGACAGGGCCGCTTCACAGATACGCAGTATTTT

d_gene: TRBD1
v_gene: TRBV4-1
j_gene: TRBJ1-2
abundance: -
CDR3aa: CASSRGPINYGYTF
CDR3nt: TGCGCCAGCAGCAGGGGGCCTATCAACTATGGCTACACCTTC

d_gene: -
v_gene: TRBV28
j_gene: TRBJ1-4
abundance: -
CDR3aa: CASSPRVTNEKLFF
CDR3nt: TGTGCCAGCAGTCCCCGGGTTACTAATGAAAAACTGTTTTTT

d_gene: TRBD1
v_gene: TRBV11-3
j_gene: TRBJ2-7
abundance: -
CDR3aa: CASGTGEVEQYF
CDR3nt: TGTGCCAGTGGGACAGGGGAGGTCGAGCAGTACTTC

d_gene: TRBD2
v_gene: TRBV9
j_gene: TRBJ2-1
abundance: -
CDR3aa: CASSVGGGGDNEQFF
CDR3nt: TGTGCCAGCAGCGTAGGAGGCGGGGGGGACAATGAGCAGTTCTTC

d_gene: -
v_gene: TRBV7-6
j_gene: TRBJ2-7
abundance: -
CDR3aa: CASSPAGYHEQYF
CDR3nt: TGTGCCAGCAGTCCGGCAGGCTACCACGAGCAGTACTTC

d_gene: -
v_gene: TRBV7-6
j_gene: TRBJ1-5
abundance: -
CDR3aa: CASSLTGTSNQPQHF
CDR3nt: TGTGCCAGCAGCTTAACCGGGACAAGTAATCAGCCCCAGCATTTT

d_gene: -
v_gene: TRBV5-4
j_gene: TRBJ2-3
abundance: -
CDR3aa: CASSSTGATDTQYF
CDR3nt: TGTGCCAGCAGCTCGACAGGAGCGACAGATACGCAGTATTTT

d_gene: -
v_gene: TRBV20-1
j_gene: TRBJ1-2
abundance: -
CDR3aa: CSASREAGYTF
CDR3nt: TGCAGTGCTAGTCGGGAGGCTGGCTACACCTTC

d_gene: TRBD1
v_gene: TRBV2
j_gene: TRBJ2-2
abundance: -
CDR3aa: CASNTRTGAAGELFF
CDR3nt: TGTGCCAGCAACACCAGGACAGGGGCGGCCGGGGAGCTGTTTTTT

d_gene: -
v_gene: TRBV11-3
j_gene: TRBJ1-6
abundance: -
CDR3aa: CASSSGRNSPLHF
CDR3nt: TGTGCCAGCAGCTCGGGCCGGAATTCACCCCTCCACTTT

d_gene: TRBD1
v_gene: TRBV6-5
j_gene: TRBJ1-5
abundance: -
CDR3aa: CASSYTTGSDQPQHF
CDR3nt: TGTGCCAGCAGTTACACGACAGGGTCCGATCAGCCCCAGCATTTT

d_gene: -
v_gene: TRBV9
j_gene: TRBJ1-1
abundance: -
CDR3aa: CASSVGIGTNTEAFF
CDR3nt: TGTGCCAGCAGCGTAGGTATAGGGACGAACACTGAAGCTTTCTTT

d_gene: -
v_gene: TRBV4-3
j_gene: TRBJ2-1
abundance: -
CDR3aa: CASSQDWGYEQFF
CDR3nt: TGCGCCAGCAGCCAAGACTGGGGATATGAGCAGTTCTTC

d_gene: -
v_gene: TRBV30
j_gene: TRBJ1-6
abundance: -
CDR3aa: CAWSVRGGINSPLHF
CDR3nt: TGTGCCTGGAGTGTACGCGGGGGAATTAATTCACCCCTCCACTTT